This TCR beta chain was profiled in a study of blood T cell repertoires in COVID-19. Study context: Samples taken during acute and convalescent COVID-19 were collected in the United States, Italy and Spain.

The germline CDR1 and CDR2 sequences are DFQATT and SNEGSKA (reference sequence). There are 16 residues in the CDR3. After removal of 3 bases from V and 0 bases from J, the junction contained 10 bases not matched to a gene. Study processing details: Nucleated cell number was recorded as an estimate derived from reference gene primer amplification. TCRdb's copy holds only in-frame clones and misses some; the assay was immunoSEQ multiplex PCR. V and J calls and clone size are as listed in that table; D and trimming were resolved from the DNA. Altogether 100,000 to 150,000 clones are present, less than 85% being singletons, with the ten largest covering approximately 18%.

The material sequenced was peripheral blood. The V call is TRBV20-1, the J call TRBJ1-1; 7 bases map to TRBD1. The TCR was taken from a woman older than 75 with acute or convalescent COVID-19. The CDR3 bases are TGCAGTGCTAGTGGGGCAGGGGGTGTTCTGAACACTGAAGCTTTCTTT. This translates into CSASGAGGVLNTEAFF.